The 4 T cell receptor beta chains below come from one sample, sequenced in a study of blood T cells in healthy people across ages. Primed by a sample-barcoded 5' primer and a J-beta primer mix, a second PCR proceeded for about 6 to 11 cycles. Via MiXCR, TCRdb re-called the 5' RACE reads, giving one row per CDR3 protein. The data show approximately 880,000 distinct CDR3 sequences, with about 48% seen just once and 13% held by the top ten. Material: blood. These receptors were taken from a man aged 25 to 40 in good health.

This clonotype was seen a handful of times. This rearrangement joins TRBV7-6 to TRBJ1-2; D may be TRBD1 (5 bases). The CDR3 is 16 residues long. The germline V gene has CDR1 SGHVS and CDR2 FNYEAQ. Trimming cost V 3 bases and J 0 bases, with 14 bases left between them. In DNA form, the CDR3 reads TGTGCCAGCAGCTTGGAATCAGGGTGGGCTAACTATGGCTACACCTTC. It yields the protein CASSLESGWANYGYTF.

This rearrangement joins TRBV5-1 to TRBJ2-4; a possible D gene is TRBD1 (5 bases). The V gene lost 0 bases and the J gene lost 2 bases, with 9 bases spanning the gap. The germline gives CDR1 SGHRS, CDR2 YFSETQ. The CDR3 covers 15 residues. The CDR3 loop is CASSLEQGTKNIQYF. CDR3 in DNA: TGCGCCAGCAGCTTGGAGCAGGGAACCAAAAACATTCAGTACTTC. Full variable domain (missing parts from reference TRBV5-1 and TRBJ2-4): KAGVTQTPRYLIKTRGQQVTLSCSPISGHRSVSWYQQTPGQGLQFLFEYFSETQRNKGNFPGRFSGRQFSNSRSEMNVSTLELGDSALYLCASSLEQGTKNIQYFGAGTRLSVL.

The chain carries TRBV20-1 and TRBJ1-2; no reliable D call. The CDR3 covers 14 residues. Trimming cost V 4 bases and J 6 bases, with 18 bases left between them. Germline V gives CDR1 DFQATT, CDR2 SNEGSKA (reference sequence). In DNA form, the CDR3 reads TGCAGTGCTAAACAGCAGGAGTTGCTCGATGGCTACACCTTC. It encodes CSAKQQELLDGYTF.

CDR3 bases: TGTGCCTGGAGTGGTGTTCTGGCAGATACGCAGTATTTT. Its translation is CAWSGVLADTQYF. This chain links TRBV30 with TRBJ2-3; D unclear. The CDR3 contains 13 residues. Germline lookup yields CDR1 GTSNPN and CDR2 SVGIG (reference sequence). Trimming cost V 1 base and J 4 bases, with 9 bases left between them.